What follows describes a single TCR beta chain. It has no known antigen specificity. The junction shows a germline mismatch at one end, possibly a read error. The CDR3 covers 19 residues, taking in both the cysteine and the phenylalanine. The only DNA kept is the CDR3, 57 bases in frame from the first base. CDR1 and CDR2 were assigned from the germline V gene (reference sequence) as DFQATT and SNEGSKA. This sample is part of a study of early T cells in non-severe SARS-CoV-2 infection (dated by TCRdb to the early 2020s). Regarding the study in general: Bulk RNA from unsorted whole blood was used for TCR sequencing, so alpha and beta chains could not be paired. Overall study outcomes, separate from this receptor: VDJdb matching was skewed toward anti-spike CD8 responses, so virus-specific expansions were likely underestimated and private and CD4 specificities were missed.

This was a case-control study nested in a cohort of healthcare workers in London, UK, who had nasopharyngeal swab PCR tests and blood samples taken every week. Between 23 and 31 March 2020, the week of the UK lockdown, healthcare workers were enrolled and then followed up weekly for as long as 16 weeks. The receptor library was made with 5' RACE. Sequencing instrument: NextSeq 500. The TCR library protocol attached unique molecular identifiers to individual cDNA molecules to correct for sequencing error and PCR bias. Sequencing covered both TCR alpha and beta chains, and within each sample the abundances of alpha and beta sequences were tightly co-correlated. Regarding the original processing steps: Decombinator V4 was used to perform V gene, J gene and CDR3 annotation of TCR sequences. Expanded TCRs were defined as changing significantly between any two time points under a Poisson model with p below 0.0001. Abundances of TCRs were expressed as counts per million after normalisation to the total number of TCRs sequenced in each sample. TRAV1-2 paired with TRAJ12, TRAJ20 or TRAJ33 defined MAIT TCRs, while TRAV10 paired with TRAJ18 defined iNKT TCRs. VDJdb, accessed on 1 November 2021, was searched for TCRs annotated for CMV, EBV and SARS-CoV-2, and TCRs annotated for more than one antigen were excluded. In TCRdb, the public reads were trimmed at Q25 with fastp and aligned with MiXCR, with productive beta chains retained. Under each unique CDR3 protein, matching rows form one entry showing the most common genes and DNA. The V and J calls and clone size come from TCRdb's table, not from the authors' own analysis. For this sample the table gives 80,000 or so distinct CDR3 sequences, of which 10% to 12% were detected only once. 9.5% to 15% of the sample belongs to the ten largest clones.

This TCR was sampled from an adult who was a healthcare worker with PCR-confirmed SARS-CoV-2 infection or an uninfected control (not recorded which). Recombination joined TRBV20-1 with TRBJ2-6; TRBD1 matches 8 bases in the middle. Sequencing was performed on whole blood, taken at baseline. CDR3 reads: CSAVVAGGTGLSGANALTF. The nucleotide sequence reads as follows: TGCAGTGCCGTAGTCGCGGGCGGGACAGGCCTCTCTGGGGCCAACGCCCTGACTTTC.